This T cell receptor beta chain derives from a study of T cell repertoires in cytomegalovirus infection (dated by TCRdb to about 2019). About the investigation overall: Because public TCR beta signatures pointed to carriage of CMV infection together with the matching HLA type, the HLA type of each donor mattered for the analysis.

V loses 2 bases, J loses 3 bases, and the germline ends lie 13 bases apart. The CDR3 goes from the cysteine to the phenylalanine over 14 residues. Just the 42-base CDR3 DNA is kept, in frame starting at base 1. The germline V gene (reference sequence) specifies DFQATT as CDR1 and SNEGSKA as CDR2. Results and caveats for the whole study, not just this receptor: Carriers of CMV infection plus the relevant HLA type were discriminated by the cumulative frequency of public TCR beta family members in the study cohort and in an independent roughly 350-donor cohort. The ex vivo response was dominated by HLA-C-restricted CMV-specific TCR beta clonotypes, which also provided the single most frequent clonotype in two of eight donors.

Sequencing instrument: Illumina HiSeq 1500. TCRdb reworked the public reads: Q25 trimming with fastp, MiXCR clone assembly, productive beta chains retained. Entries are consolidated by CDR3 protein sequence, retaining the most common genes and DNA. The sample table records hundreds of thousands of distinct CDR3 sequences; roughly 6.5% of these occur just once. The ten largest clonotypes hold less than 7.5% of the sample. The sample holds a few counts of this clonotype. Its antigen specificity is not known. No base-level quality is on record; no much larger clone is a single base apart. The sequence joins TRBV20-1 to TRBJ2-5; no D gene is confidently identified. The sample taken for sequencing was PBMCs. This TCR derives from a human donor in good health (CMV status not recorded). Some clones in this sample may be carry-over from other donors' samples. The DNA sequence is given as TGCAGTGCTAGACCTGGGGATGGGAAAGAGACCCAGTACTTC. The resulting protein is CSARPGDGKETQYF.